One and the same sample provided the 16 T cell receptor beta chains below, sequenced in a study of CD8 T cells in Susac syndrome. Random hexamers served to reverse transcribe roughly 0.45 to 1 ug RNA. TCRdb re-called the immunoSEQ multiplex PCR reads through MiXCR, storing one row per CDR3 protein. The profile covers approximately 120,000 distinct CDR3 sequences, with around nine tenths appearing a single time and around 0.24% taken by the ten largest. Sample: CD8+ T cells from PBMCs. These receptor sequences come from a human donor with multiple sclerosis.

V gene TRBV7-9 combines with J gene TRBJ1-1, with unresolved D. Trimming left V 2 bases short and J 3 bases short, with 10 bases between. The germline gives CDR1 SEHNR, CDR2 FQNEAQ (reference sequence). The CDR3 loop spans 14 amino acids. CDR3 loop: CASSLLSADTEAFF. The CDR3 DNA is TGTGCCAGCAGCTTACTTTCGGCCGACACTGAAGCTTTCTTT.

The chain employs TRBV7-8 and TRBJ2-5; 16 nucleotides line up with TRBD2. This CDR3 contains 18 residues. V dropped 8 bases and J dropped 4; count of bases not matched to a gene: 13. CDR1 SGHVS and CDR2 FQNEAQ come from the germline V gene. CDR3 bases: TGTGCCAGCCGGAGTCCGGGACTAGCGGGAGGGGAAAGAGAGACCCAGTACTTC. Translated: CASRSPGLAGGERETQYF.

The chain combines TRBV4-1 with TRBJ2-3; no definite D call. Trimming pared 3 bases from V and 5 bases from J, leaving 12 bases between. Germline loops: CDR1 MGHRA, CDR2 YSYEKL. The CDR3 sequence is 14 residues long. The CDR3 region is CASSHPDGVDTQYF. The CDR3 nucleotides are TGCGCCAGCAGCCATCCCGATGGTGTAGATACGCAGTATTTT.

V usage is TRBV29-1 and J usage is TRBJ2-5; TRBD2 is a possible D gene (6 bases). CDR1 is SQVTM, CDR2 ANQGSEA, per germline. This CDR3 is built from 11 residues. Trimming stripped 8 bases from V and 4 bases from J, with 11 bases between. The DNA of the CDR3 is TGCAGCTCTCAGGGAGGAGAGACCCAGTACTTC. Amino acid sequence: CSSQGGETQYF.

This rearrangement joins TRBV6-2 or TRBV6-3 to TRBJ1-5; no definite D call. The CDR3 runs to 17 residues. V was shortened by 5 bases and J by 0 bases, with 17 bases between the two germline ends. The germline V gene has CDR1 MNHEY and CDR2 SVGEGT. The CDR3 sequence is CASSAGRRTDSNQPQHF. In DNA form, the CDR3 reads TGTGCCAGCAGTGCAGGCCGTCGGACGGATAGCAATCAGCCCCAGCATTTT.

The chain recombines TRBV6-5 with TRBJ2-1; unclear D gene. The CDR3 has 11 amino acids. Trimming took 6 bases from V and 9 from J, leaving 9 bases between them. Germline values: CDR1 MNHEY, CDR2 SVGAGI. Written as DNA, the CDR3 is TGTGCCAGCAGGATAGCTACTGAGCAGTTCTTC. This sequence encodes CASRIATEQFF.

V usage is TRBV29-1 and J usage is TRBJ2-7; 12 nucleotides align to TRBD2. Germline assignment: CDR1 SQVTM and CDR2 ANQGSEA. This CDR3 spans 14 amino acids. The trim removed 3 bases at V and 2 bases at J, leaving 2 bases unmatched. The CDR3 reads CSVDGLAGPYEQYF. The DNA of the CDR3 is TGCAGCGTTGATGGACTAGCGGGACCCTACGAGCAGTACTTC.

The CDR3 coding sequence is TGCGCCAGCAGCTTGCGGGGCGAGAGCTCCTACGAGCAGTACTTC. Protein product: CASSLRGESSYEQYF. V usage is TRBV5-1 and J usage is TRBJ2-7; D possibly uses TRBD1 or TRBD2 (5 bases each). V lost 1 base to trimming and J lost 0 bases, with 11 bases between them. CDR1 is SGHRS and CDR2 is YFSETQ in the germline V gene. The CDR3 spans 15 residues.

The rearrangement links TRBV12-3 or TRBV12-4 to TRBJ1-1, with TRBD1 identical over 7 bases. V shed 5 bases and J 1 base; nucleotides not matched to a gene: 7. The CDR3 has 15 residues. Written as DNA, the CDR3 is TGTGCCAGCAGTCTAGGACAGGTGGGGAACACTGAAGCTTTCTTT. Protein sequence: CASSLGQVGNTEAFF.

The gene calls are TRBV7-9 and TRBJ2-7; perhaps D is TRBD1 or TRBD2 (5 bases each). The CDR3 is 15 residues long. The germline V gene has CDR1 SEHNR and CDR2 FQNEAQ (reference sequence). Trimming shortened V by 6 bases and J by 1 base, and 16 bases separated the two germline ends. In DNA form, the CDR3 reads TGTGCCAGCAGTCGAGCCCCGGGGCGATCCTACGAGCAGTACTTC. Translating it yields CASSRAPGRSYEQYF.

The chain carries TRBV12-3 or TRBV12-4 and TRBJ2-2; 7 nucleotides match TRBD2. Germline trimming cut 2 bases from V and 5 bases from J; bases unmatched to any gene: 5. There are 15 residues in the CDR3. CDR3 nucleotide sequence: TGTGCCAGCAGTTTAACAGGACTAGAGACCGGGGAGCTGTTTTTT. Translating gives CASSLTGLETGELFF.

This clonotype was seen just once. This chain links TRBV29-1 with TRBJ2-1, with 7 bases aligning to TRBD2. The CDR3 spans 18 residues. Per germline, CDR1 SQVTM and CDR2 ANQGSEA. Germline trimming cut 0 bases from V and 4 bases from J; bases unmatched to any gene: 15. The CDR3 DNA is TGCAGCGTTGAAGAGCCGGGACTACGACAAGGGGTATACAATGAGCAGTTCTTC. Its protein product is CSVEEPGLRQGVYNEQFF.

This clonotype was counted only a few times. The chain recombines TRBV27 with TRBJ2-2, with D unresolved. The germline V gene has CDR1 MNHEY and CDR2 SMNVEV (reference sequence). V shed 3 bases and J shed 1 base, with 6 bases lying between them. The CDR3 contains 14 residues. CDR3 sequence (DNA): TGTGCCAGCAGTTTTTCCCAGAACACCGGGGAGCTGTTTTTT. Encoded protein: CASSFSQNTGELFF.

The genes are TRBV11-2 and TRBJ2-7; D not resolved. Between the trimmed V and J ends, which lost 5 bases and 7 bases, there was a span of 15 bases. Per the germline V gene, CDR1 is SGHAT and CDR2 is FQNNGV. This CDR3 region has 13 residues. This chain's CDR3 is CASSLSLYEEQYF. The CDR3, as DNA: TGTGCCAGCAGCCTTAGCCTATATGAAGAGCAGTACTTC.

The chain is built from TRBV4-3 and TRBJ2-1, with D tentatively TRBD2 (6 bases). Germline assignment: CDR1 LGHNA and CDR2 YSLEER. V lost 0 bases, J lost 0 bases, and 12 bases lay in between. The CDR3 is 17 residues long. The CDR3 region is CASSQDPAGGSYNEQFF. CDR3 DNA sequence: TGCGCCAGCAGCCAAGACCCAGCGGGCGGCTCCTACAATGAGCAGTTCTTC.

The V gene is TRBV28, the J gene TRBJ2-1; 12 nucleotides agree with TRBD2. The CDR3 loop spans 16 amino acids. The germline CDR1 and CDR2 sequences are MDHEN and SYDVKM. V lost 7 bases to trimming and J lost 9 bases; unmatched junction nucleotides: 13. CDR3 protein: CASKRRGLAGRSEQFF. The CDR3 DNA reads TGTGCCAGCAAAAGGAGGGGACTAGCGGGTCGCTCTGAGCAGTTCTTC.